Listed below are T cell receptor beta chains from one sample, sequenced in a study of control samples from healthy donors and cancer patients. Clones were read by immunoSEQ multiplex PCR, and TCRdb kept only the in-frame ones, dropping some. The repertoire includes roughly 120,000 clones, 70% to 90% of them detected once, and less than 40% sits in the top ten. Sequences were obtained from blood. The origin of the receptors is a man aged 50-59 years in good health. CDR3s include the opening cysteine and the closing phenylalanine or tryptophan. D genes are given only for firm matches.

v_call: TRBV6-6
j_call: TRBJ1-2
d_call: .
cdr3_aa: CASSYDRNYGYTF

v_call: TRBV15
j_call: TRBJ1-6
d_call: .
cdr3_aa: CATSEGTATYSPLHF

v_call: TRBV4-1
j_call: TRBJ1-1
d_call: .
cdr3_aa: CASSQGIRGNTEAFF

v_call: TRBV3-1/TRBV3-2
j_call: TRBJ1-6
d_call: .
cdr3_aa: CASSRRYLNNSPLHF

v_call: TRBV9
j_call: TRBJ1-1
d_call: .
cdr3_aa: CASSVSTGSTEAFF

v_call: TRBV11-1
j_call: TRBJ1-5
d_call: .
cdr3_aa: CASSLAGGQPQHF

v_call: TRBV3-1/TRBV3-2
j_call: TRBJ2-6
d_call: .
cdr3_aa: CASSQDRGHGPGANVLTF

v_call: TRBV6-6
j_call: TRBJ1-3
d_call: .
cdr3_aa: CASGGGADYGNTIYF

v_call: TRBV7-2
j_call: TRBJ2-5
d_call: .
cdr3_aa: CASSLVEYNLEETQYF

v_call: TRBV4-1
j_call: TRBJ1-5
d_call: TRBD1
cdr3_aa: CASSPRQGPYSNQPQHF

v_call: TRBV7-2
j_call: TRBJ2-2
d_call: .
cdr3_aa: CASSLGLLASTGELFF

v_call: TRBV6-5
j_call: TRBJ1-1
d_call: .
cdr3_aa: CASSYSGYTEAFF

v_call: TRBV9
j_call: TRBJ2-1
d_call: .
cdr3_aa: CASSVAVASSYNEQFF

v_call: TRBV6-1
j_call: TRBJ2-3
d_call: TRBD1
cdr3_aa: CASSEDRGPTDTQYF

v_call: TRBV7-2
j_call: TRBJ1-1
d_call: TRBD1
cdr3_aa: CASSLLGQGASEAFF

v_call: TRBV7-2
j_call: TRBJ2-7
d_call: .
cdr3_aa: CASSLSLDRAYEQYF

v_call: TRBV5-1
j_call: TRBJ1-5
d_call: TRBD1
cdr3_aa: CASSPTGEGNQPQHF

v_call: TRBV19
j_call: TRBJ1-2
d_call: .
cdr3_aa: CASYEAIYGYTF

v_call: TRBV11-2
j_call: TRBJ2-7
d_call: .
cdr3_aa: CASSLIGTSSYEQYF

v_call: TRBV6-1
j_call: TRBJ1-1
d_call: .
cdr3_aa: CASSERGIDQNTEAFF

v_call: TRBV3-1/TRBV3-2
j_call: TRBJ1-2
d_call: TRBD1
cdr3_aa: CASSYNPGQGNYGYTF

v_call: TRBV7-9
j_call: TRBJ2-7
d_call: .
cdr3_aa: CASSLARGANEQYF

v_call: TRBV9
j_call: TRBJ1-6
d_call: .
cdr3_aa: CASSPSLNSPLHF

v_call: TRBV27
j_call: TRBJ2-3
d_call: TRBD1
cdr3_aa: CASSFPTGENPDTQYF

v_call: TRBV2
j_call: TRBJ2-2
d_call: .
cdr3_aa: CASSRQKGPGELFF

v_call: TRBV19
j_call: TRBJ2-6
d_call: TRBD1
cdr3_aa: CASSMYRGAGGANVLTF

v_call: TRBV10-3
j_call: TRBJ2-5
d_call: TRBD2
cdr3_aa: CAISASGGAVVQTQYF

v_call: TRBV6-5
j_call: TRBJ1-5
d_call: TRBD1
cdr3_aa: CASSGTGYSNQPQHF